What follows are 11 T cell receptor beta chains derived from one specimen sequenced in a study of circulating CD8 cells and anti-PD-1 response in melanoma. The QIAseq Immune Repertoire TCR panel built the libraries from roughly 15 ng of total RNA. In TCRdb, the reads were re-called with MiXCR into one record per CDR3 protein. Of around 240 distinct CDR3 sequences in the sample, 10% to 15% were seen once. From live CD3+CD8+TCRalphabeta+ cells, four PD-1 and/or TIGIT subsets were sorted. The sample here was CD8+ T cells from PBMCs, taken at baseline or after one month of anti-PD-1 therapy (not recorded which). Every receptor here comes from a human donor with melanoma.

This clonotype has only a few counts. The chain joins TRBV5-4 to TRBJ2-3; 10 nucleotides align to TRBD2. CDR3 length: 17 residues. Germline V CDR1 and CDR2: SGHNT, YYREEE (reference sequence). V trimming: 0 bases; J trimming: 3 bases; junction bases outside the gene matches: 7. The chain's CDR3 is CASSLGLAGVLTDTQYF. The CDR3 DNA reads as TGTGCCAGCAGCTTGGGACTAGCGGGCGTACTAACAGATACGCAGTATTTT.

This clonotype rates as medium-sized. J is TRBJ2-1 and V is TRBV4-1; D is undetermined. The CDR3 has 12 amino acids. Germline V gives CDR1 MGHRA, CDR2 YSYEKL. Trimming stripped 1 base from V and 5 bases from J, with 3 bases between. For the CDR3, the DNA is TGCGCCAGCAGCCAAGCACACAATGAGCAGTTCTTC. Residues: CASSQAHNEQFF.

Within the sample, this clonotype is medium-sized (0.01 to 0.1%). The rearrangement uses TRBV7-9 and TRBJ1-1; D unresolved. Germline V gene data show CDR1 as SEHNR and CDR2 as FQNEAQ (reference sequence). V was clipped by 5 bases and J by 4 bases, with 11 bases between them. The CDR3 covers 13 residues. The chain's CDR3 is CASSPPQITEAFF. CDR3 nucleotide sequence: TGTGCCAGCAGCCCCCCGCAAATCACTGAAGCTTTCTTT.

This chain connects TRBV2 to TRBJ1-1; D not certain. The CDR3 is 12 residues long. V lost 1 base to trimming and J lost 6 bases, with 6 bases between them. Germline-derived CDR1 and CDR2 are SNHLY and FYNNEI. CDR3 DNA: TGTGCCAGCAGTGAAGAAAGGGCTGAAGCTTTCTTT. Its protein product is CASSEERAEAFF.

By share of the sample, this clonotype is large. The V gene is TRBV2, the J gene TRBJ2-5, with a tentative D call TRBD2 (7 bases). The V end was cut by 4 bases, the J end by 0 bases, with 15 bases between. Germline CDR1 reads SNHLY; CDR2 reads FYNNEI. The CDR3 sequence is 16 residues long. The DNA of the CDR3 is TGTGCCAGCAGTGGGGAGGGACACCTGTACCAAGAGACCCAGTACTTC. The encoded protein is CASSGEGHLYQETQYF.

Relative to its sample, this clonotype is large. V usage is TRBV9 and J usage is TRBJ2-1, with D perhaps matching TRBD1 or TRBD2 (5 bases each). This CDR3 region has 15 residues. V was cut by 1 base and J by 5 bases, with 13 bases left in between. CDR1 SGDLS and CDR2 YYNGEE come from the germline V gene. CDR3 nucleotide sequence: TGTGCCAGCAGCGTATGGGGGAGCATAGACAATGAGCAGTTCTTC. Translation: CASSVWGSIDNEQFF.

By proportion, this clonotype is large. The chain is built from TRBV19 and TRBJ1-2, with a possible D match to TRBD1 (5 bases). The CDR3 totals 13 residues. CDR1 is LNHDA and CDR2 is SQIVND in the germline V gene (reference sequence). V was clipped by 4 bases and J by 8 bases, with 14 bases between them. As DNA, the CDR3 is TGTGCCAGTAGTACAGAGGGGATGAAGGGCTACACCTTC. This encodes CASSTEGMKGYTF.

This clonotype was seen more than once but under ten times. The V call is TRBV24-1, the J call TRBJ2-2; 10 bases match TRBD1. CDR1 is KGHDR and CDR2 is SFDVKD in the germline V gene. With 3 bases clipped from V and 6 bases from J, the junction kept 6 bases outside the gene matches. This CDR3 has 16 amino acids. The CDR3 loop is CATSDPTGGESGELFF. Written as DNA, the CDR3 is TGTGCCACCAGTGATCCGACAGGGGGCGAGTCCGGGGAGCTGTTTTTT.

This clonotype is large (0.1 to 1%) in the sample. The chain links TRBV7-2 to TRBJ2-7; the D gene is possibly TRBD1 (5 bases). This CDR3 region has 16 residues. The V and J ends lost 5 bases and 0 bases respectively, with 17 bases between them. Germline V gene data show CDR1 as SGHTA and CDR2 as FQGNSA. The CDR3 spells CASSRRQGKYSYEQYF. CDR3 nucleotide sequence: TGTGCCAGCAGCCGCCGGCAGGGCAAATACTCCTACGAGCAGTACTTC. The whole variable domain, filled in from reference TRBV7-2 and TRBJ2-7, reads GAGVSQSPSNKVTEKGKDVELRCDPISGHTALYWYRQSLGQGLEFLIYFQGNSAPDKSGLPSDRFSAERTGGSVSTLTIQRTQQEDSAVYLCASSRRQGKYSYEQYFGPGTRLTVT.

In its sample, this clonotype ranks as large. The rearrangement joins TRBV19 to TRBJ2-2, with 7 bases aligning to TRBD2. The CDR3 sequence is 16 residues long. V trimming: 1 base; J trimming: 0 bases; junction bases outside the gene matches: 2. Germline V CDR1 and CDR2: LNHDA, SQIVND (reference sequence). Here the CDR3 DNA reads TGTGCCAGTAGTATAGTTGCGGGGGCGAACACCGGGGAGCTGTTTTTT. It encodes CASSIVAGANTGELFF.

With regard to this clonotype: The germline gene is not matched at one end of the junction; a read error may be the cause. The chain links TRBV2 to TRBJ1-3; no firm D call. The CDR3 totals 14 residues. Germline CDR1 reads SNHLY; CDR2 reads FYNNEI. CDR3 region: CASSDDFSGNTIYF. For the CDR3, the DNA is TGTGCTAGCAGTGACGACTTCTCTGGAAACACCATATATTTT.